The 14 T cell receptor beta chains below all came from one sample that was sequenced in a study of blood T cell repertoires in COVID-19. TCRdb's copy holds only in-frame clones and misses some; the assay was immunoSEQ multiplex PCR. Here the sample spans about 190,000 clones, around nine tenths being singletons. Material: peripheral blood. These TCRs come from a man under 40 with acute or convalescent COVID-19.

The chain uses TRBV7-2 and TRBJ2-7, with 7 bases lining up with TRBD1. Germline lookup yields CDR1 SGHTA and CDR2 FQGNSA. The CDR3 is made up of 10 amino acids. V lost 11 bases and J lost 6; bases outside the gene matches: 4. The CDR3 here is CALNRGEQYF. CDR3 bases: TGTGCCCTTAACAGGGGCGAGCAGTACTTC.

The chain uses TRBV5-6 and TRBJ2-7; 10 bases fit TRBD2. Germline loops: CDR1 SGHDT, CDR2 YYEEEE. With 3 bases clipped from V and 0 bases from J, the junction kept 6 bases outside the gene matches. CDR3 length: 16 residues. The CDR3 loop reads CASSSRRTSGSYEQYF. DNA for the CDR3: TGTGCCAGCAGCTCCCGCCGGACTAGCGGCTCCTACGAGCAGTACTTC.

The chain joins TRBV6-5 to TRBJ1-1; 11 nucleotides align to TRBD1. J gave up 5 bases and V 7 bases, and 9 bases lay outside the gene matches. The CDR3 totals 15 residues. Germline assignment: CDR1 MNHEY and CDR2 SVGAGI. The CDR3 region is CASTRTGGAGTEAFF. As DNA, the CDR3 is TGTGCCAGCACTCGGACAGGGGGCGCGGGGACTGAAGCTTTCTTT.

The V gene is TRBV6-1, the J gene TRBJ1-2, with 8 bases matching TRBD1. Germline V gene sequence: CDR1 MNHNS, CDR2 SASEGT. The V and J ends lost 3 bases and 2 bases, in that order; junction bases with no gene match: 5. The CDR3 contains 15 residues. CDR3: CASSDRDRSNYGYTF. Written as DNA, the CDR3 is TGTGCCAGCAGTGACCGGGACAGGTCCAACTATGGCTACACCTTC.

The gene calls are TRBV10-3 and TRBJ2-2, with D possibly TRBD1 on 5 matching bases. Germline values: CDR1 ENHRY, CDR2 SYGVKD. This CDR3 is 14 amino acids long. V was trimmed by 2 bases and J by 1 base, leaving 5 bases between them. In DNA form, the CDR3 reads TGTGCCATCAGTGAGACAGGGAACACCGGGGAGCTGTTTTTT. Translated: CAISETGNTGELFF.

The chain carries TRBV6-5 and TRBJ2-7, with 9 bases aligning to TRBD1. The V segment lost 6 bases and the J segment 3 bases; nucleotides outside the gene matches: 9. The length of the CDR3 is 15 residues. Germline loops: CDR1 MNHEY, CDR2 SVGAGI. This chain's CDR3 is CASRRAGTGNYEQYF. For the CDR3, the DNA is TGTGCCAGCAGGCGAGCCGGGACAGGGAACTACGAGCAGTACTTC.

The V call is TRBV5-1, the J call TRBJ2-6; D might be TRBD1 (6 bases). The CDR3 has 16 amino acids. V dropped 4 bases and J dropped 0 bases, with 11 bases sitting between them. Germline loops: CDR1 SGHRS, CDR2 YFSETQ. DNA for the CDR3: TGCGCCAGCAGCCGGGACACCGGCTCTGGGGCCAACGTCCTGACTTTC. Its protein product is CASSRDTGSGANVLTF.

This chain connects TRBV5-1 to TRBJ1-6, with D perhaps TRBD1 (5 bases). CDR1 is SGHRS and CDR2 is YFSETQ in the germline V gene. The CDR3 runs to 13 residues. Trimming took off 7 bases at V and 5 bases at J, with 10 bases between the two ends. DNA for the CDR3: TGCGCCAGCGCGGGACGGGATAATTCACCCCTCCACTTT. Protein sequence: CASAGRDNSPLHF.

The chain is built from TRBV12-3 or TRBV12-4 and TRBJ1-1, with D hard to call. The CDR3 sequence is 11 residues long. Trimming removed 3 bases at V and 10 bases at J, with 9 bases between. For the CDR3, the DNA is TGTGCCAGCAGTTTGCGGTTTACAGCTTTCTTT. Amino acids: CASSLRFTAFF.

The V and J genes are TRBV11-2 and TRBJ1-2, with TRBD1 matching 7 bases. There are 14 residues in the CDR3. V trimming: 4 bases; J trimming: 2 bases; junction bases outside the gene matches: 4. Germline assignment: CDR1 SGHAT and CDR2 FQNNGV. Here the CDR3 DNA reads TGTGCCAGCAGCTCCGGGACAGAAAACTATGGCTACACCTTC. This gives the protein CASSSGTENYGYTF.

The gene calls are TRBV5-4 and TRBJ2-5, with TRBD2 identical over 16 bases. The J segment lost 4 bases and the V segment lost 4 bases, leaving 7 bases of the junction unmatched. Germline-derived CDR1 and CDR2 are SGHNT and YYREEE (reference sequence). This CDR3 spans 17 amino acids. CDR3 DNA sequence: TGTGCCAGCAGCCGTGGGACTAGCGGGAGGGCCGTAGAGACCCAGTACTTC. It encodes CASSRGTSGRAVETQYF.

The V call is TRBV7-9, the J call TRBJ2-7; 7 positions match TRBD2. CDR1 and CDR2 (germline): SEHNR, FQNEAQ (reference sequence). V gave up 5 bases and J gave up 7 bases; unmatched junction bases: 8. The CDR3 extends over 13 amino acids. CDR3 DNA: TGTGCCAGCAGCGATGGACTAGGGATTGAGCAGTACTTC. This encodes CASSDGLGIEQYF.

The chain carries TRBV18 and TRBJ2-5; D unresolved. The CDR3 has 16 residues. Germline loops: CDR1 KGHSH, CDR2 LQKENI. The V gene lost 2 bases and the J gene lost 3 bases, with 16 bases spanning the gap. The CDR3, as DNA: TGTGCCAGCTCACCAGTTGTGGGCAAGTACGAAGAGACCCAGTACTTC. It codes for CASSPVVGKYEETQYF.

The rearrangement uses TRBV3-1 (or the pseudogene TRBV3-2) and TRBJ1-2, with TRBD1 matching 8 bases. The CDR3 is made up of 14 amino acids. J gave up 3 bases and V 5 bases, and 5 bases lay outside the gene matches. Looked up from germline, CDR1 is LGHDT and CDR2 is YNNKEL (reference sequence). The CDR3 coding sequence is TGTGCCAGCAGCACACGACAGGGGTACTATGGCTACACCTTC. Translated: CASSTRQGYYGYTF.